Below are 28 T cell receptor beta chains sequenced from a single sample in a study of identical twins. TCRdb re-called the 5' RACE reads with MiXCR, one entry per CDR3 protein. Counted here are 450,000 or so distinct CDR3 sequences, 11% to 15% occurring once; the ten biggest clones make up around 0.57%. These same records also appear under a second study, on yellow fever vaccine responses in identical twins.

Sequencing used CD4+ T cells sorted from blood. All receptors come from a woman between 18 and 29 years old in good health.

V and J are TRBV20-1 and TRBJ2-3; 8 bases fit TRBD1. J was trimmed by 4 bases and V by 5 bases; bases with no gene match: 2. CDR1 is DFQATT, CDR2 SNEGSKA, per germline (reference sequence). The CDR3 is 12 amino acids. The CDR3 DNA is TGCAGTGCTTTGACAGGGGCAGATACGCAGTATTTT. It translates to CSALTGADTQYF.

The J gene is TRBJ2-5, the V gene TRBV7-9; TRBD2 matches at 7 bases. V shed 4 bases and J 5 bases; nucleotides not matched to a gene: 7. The CDR3 loop spans 14 amino acids. Germline loops: CDR1 SEHNR, CDR2 FQNEAQ (reference sequence). CDR3 nucleotides: TGTGCCAGCAGCTCCGGCGGGGGATGGGAGACCCAGTACTTC. It codes for CASSSGGGWETQYF.

V gene TRBV29-1 combines with J gene TRBJ2-7; a weak D match, TRBD1 (6 bases). CDR3 length equals 10 residues. Germline V gene sequence: CDR1 SQVTM, CDR2 ANQGSEA. The V end was cut by 6 bases, the J end by 6 bases, with 9 bases between. As DNA, the CDR3 is TGCAGCGTGGGACACTCCGAGCAGTACTTC. It codes for CSVGHSEQYF.

This clonotype was found a few times. This sequence joins TRBV28 and TRBJ2-3; D is ambiguous. CDR3 size: 11 residues. The V gene lost 5 bases and the J gene lost 6 bases, with 6 bases spanning the gap. Germline assignment: CDR1 MDHEN and CDR2 SYDVKM. CDR3 sequence reads: CASSGMDTQYF. The CDR3 DNA is TGTGCCAGCAGTGGCATGGATACGCAGTATTTT.

There are a few counts of this clonotype. This rearrangement joins TRBV18 to TRBJ2-7, with 7 bases identical to TRBD2. This CDR3 is 15 amino acids long. Germline V gene data show CDR1 as KGHSH and CDR2 as LQKENI. Trimming took 6 bases from V and 7 from J; bases not matched to a gene: 15. The CDR3 region is CASSAPSGERGEQYF. The CDR3 region has the DNA TGTGCCAGCTCTGCCCCTAGCGGAGAGAGGGGTGAGCAGTACTTC.

This clonotype was seen only a few times. The chain links TRBV29-1 to TRBJ1-1; D unclear. V lost 6 bases and J 1 base, leaving 18 bases between the germline ends. There are 15 residues in the CDR3. Germline V CDR1 and CDR2: SQVTM, ANQGSEA. CDR3 nucleotides: TGCAGCGTAATGAAGTTCCCAGACCGGAACACTGAAGCTTTCTTT. As protein: CSVMKFPDRNTEAFF.

CDR3 residues: CSAPPAGISYNEQFF. The CDR3 DNA reads TGCAGTGCCCCGCCAGCAGGGATCTCCTACAATGAGCAGTTCTTC. The chain joins TRBV20-1 to TRBJ2-1, with a weak D call TRBD1 (5 bases). Between the trimmed V and J ends, which lost 6 bases and 0 bases, there was a span of 15 bases. CDR3 size: 15 residues. The germline CDR1 and CDR2 sequences are DFQATT and SNEGSKA (reference sequence).

This chain links TRBV6-5 with TRBJ2-1; D may be TRBD2 (6 bases). Germline V gives CDR1 MNHEY, CDR2 SVGAGI. Trimming removed 0 bases at V and 6 bases at J, with 12 bases between. The length of the CDR3 is 15 residues. For the CDR3, the DNA is TGTGCCAGCAGTTACTCCCCCCGGGGGTCCAATGAGCAGTTCTTC. Translated: CASSYSPRGSNEQFF.

This clonotype occurred a few times. The chain employs TRBV20-1 and TRBJ1-2, with D possibly TRBD1 on 5 matching bases. The CDR3 consists of 16 residues. V shed 0 bases and J shed 0 bases, with 14 bases lying between them. Germline CDR1 DFQATT, CDR2 SNEGSKA (reference sequence). The CDR3 here is CSARDLRGESNYGYTF. In nucleotides, the CDR3 is TGCAGTGCTAGAGACCTACGAGGGGAGTCTAACTATGGCTACACCTTC.

This clonotype was picked up a small number of times. V usage is TRBV6-2 or TRBV6-3 and J usage is TRBJ2-1; TRBD2 agrees at 13 bases. The germline CDR1 and CDR2 sequences are MNHEY and SVGEGT. The V segment lost 7 bases and the J segment 9 bases; nucleotides outside the gene matches: 3. The CDR3 runs to 13 residues. The CDR3 DNA is TGTGCCAGCAAAGGACTAGCGGGAGTTGAGCAGTTCTTC. Amino acid sequence: CASKGLAGVEQFF.

This clonotype turned up a few times. The chain couples TRBV20-1 to TRBJ2-2, with a tentative D call TRBD1 (7 bases). The CDR3 is 15 residues long. The germline gives CDR1 DFQATT, CDR2 SNEGSKA (reference sequence). The V and J ends lost 5 bases and 5 bases respectively, with 18 bases between them. The chain's CDR3 is CSAQLRAGGTGELFF. CDR3 nucleotides: TGCAGTGCTCAACTCAGGGCAGGGGGGACCGGGGAGCTGTTTTTT.

This clonotype was recorded a few times. The chain couples TRBV5-1 to TRBJ2-7, with D possibly being TRBD2 (6 bases). The CDR3 has 16 amino acids. CDR1 and CDR2 (germline): SGHRS, YFSETQ. Trimming pared 4 bases from V and 0 bases from J, leaving 17 bases between. Written as DNA, the CDR3 is TGCGCCAGCAGCCTGTTACCGGGACTTAGCTCCTACGAGCAGTACTTC. Translation: CASSLLPGLSSYEQYF. The whole variable domain, remainder taken from reference TRBV5-1 and TRBJ2-7, is KAGVTQTPRYLIKTRGQQVTLSCSPISGHRSVSWYQQTPGQGLQFLFEYFSETQRNKGNFPGRFSGRQFSNSRSEMNVSTLELGDSALYLCASSLLPGLSSYEQYFGPGTRLTVT.

The chain joins TRBV20-1 to TRBJ2-5, with TRBD2 as a possible D gene (5 bases). Trimming removed 0 bases at V and 5 bases at J, with 13 bases between. The CDR3 loop spans 14 amino acids. CDR1 and CDR2 (germline): DFQATT, SNEGSKA (reference sequence). CDR3: CSAREASPWETQYF. The CDR3 DNA reads as TGCAGTGCTAGAGAGGCTAGCCCCTGGGAGACCCAGTACTTC.

Only a few counts were recorded for this clonotype. The chain employs TRBV7-2 and TRBJ2-7; no clear D gene. This CDR3 contains 14 residues. V gave up 5 bases and J gave up 7 bases, with 18 bases separating them. The germline V gene has CDR1 SGHTA and CDR2 FQGNSA. The DNA of the CDR3 is TGTGCCAGCAGCCCCATGACGGGCAATTGGGAGCAGTACTTC. Protein sequence: CASSPMTGNWEQYF.

J is TRBJ2-7 and V is TRBV6-2 or TRBV6-3; 7 bases align to TRBD1. This CDR3 region has 15 residues. The V and J ends lost 5 bases and 0 bases, in that order; junction bases with no gene match: 7. Germline V CDR1 and CDR2: MNHEY, SVGEGT. CDR3 sequence (DNA): TGTGCCAGCAGTGGACAGGACAAGGACTCCTACGAGCAGTACTTC. Translating gives CASSGQDKDSYEQYF.

This clonotype was observed a handful of times. The chain recombines TRBV24-1 with TRBJ2-2; 8 nucleotides line up with TRBD1. The V gene end was trimmed by 2 bases and the J gene end by 3 bases; junction bases not matched to a gene: 4. The germline gives CDR1 KGHDR, CDR2 SFDVKD. This CDR3 contains 16 residues. In DNA form, the CDR3 reads TGTGCCACCAGTGATTCCGGACAGGGAGACACCGGGGAGCTGTTTTTT. It is translated as CATSDSGQGDTGELFF.

This clonotype showed up many times. V is TRBV6-6 and J is TRBJ2-2; D not certain. There are 12 residues in the CDR3. The germline V and J ends were trimmed by 9 bases and 7 bases, with 12 bases remaining between them. In germline, CDR1 is MNHNY, CDR2 SVGAGI (reference sequence). The CDR3 nucleotides are TGTGCCAGTAAATTTCTCGACGGGGAGCTGTTTTTT. As protein: CASKFLDGELFF.

This clonotype was detected only a few times. The chain combines TRBV5-1 with TRBJ2-1; D call uncertain. The CDR3 runs 13 residues. Germline CDR1 and CDR2: SGHRS and YFSETQ. Trimming removed 1 base at V and 6 bases at J, with 8 bases between. The CDR3 DNA reads as TGCGCCAGCAGCTTGACCCCCACCAATGAGCAGTTCTTC. Encoded protein: CASSLTPTNEQFF.

This clonotype has only a few counts. V is TRBV4-3 and J is TRBJ2-5; D is perhaps TRBD1 or TRBD2 (6 bases each). The CDR3 totals 16 residues. With 0 bases removed from V and 4 bases from J, the gap between germline ends came to 15 bases. Per germline, CDR1 LGHNA and CDR2 YSLEER. The CDR3 loop is CASSQDLSGAGETQYF. The CDR3 bases are TGCGCCAGCAGCCAAGACTTGTCGGGGGCGGGAGAGACCCAGTACTTC.

Only a few counts were recorded for this clonotype. J is TRBJ2-7 and V is TRBV3-1, with 11 positions matching TRBD1. With 1 base clipped from V and 4 bases from J, the junction kept 3 bases outside the gene matches. This CDR3 comprises 15 residues. The V gene's germline CDR1 is LGHDT and CDR2 YNNKEL (reference sequence). Written as DNA, the CDR3 is TGTGCCAGCAGCCAAGGCGGGACAGGGGGTTACGAGCAGTACTTC. Amino acids: CASSQGGTGGYEQYF.

This clonotype was observed many times. This chain links TRBV20-1 with TRBJ2-3, with D possibly called TRBD1 or TRBD2 (5 bases each). With 0 bases removed from V and 2 bases from J, the gap between germline ends came to 9 bases. Germline CDR1 is DFQATT and CDR2 is SNEGSKA (reference sequence). The CDR3 covers 14 residues. For the CDR3, the DNA is TGCAGTGCTAGAGATTCGGGGACCACAGATACGCAGTATTTT. Residues: CSARDSGTTDTQYF.

This clonotype was seen a few times. Germline is not matched at one junction end, which may reflect a read error. J is TRBJ2-5 and V is TRBV7-7, with D unresolved. Germline loops: CDR1 SSHAT, CDR2 FNYEAQ (reference sequence). The CDR3 extends over 14 amino acids. The CDR3 bases are TGTGCTAGCAGCTTAGCTGTCACTCAAGAGACCCAGTACTTC. Amino acid sequence: CASSLAVTQETQYF.

This chain uses TRBV9 with TRBJ2-2; D may be TRBD2 (5 bases). This CDR3 has 14 residues. Germline values: CDR1 SGDLS, CDR2 YYNGEE. V lost 0 bases, J lost 8 bases, and 11 bases lay in between. The CDR3 sequence: CASSVEGLVGELFF. The CDR3, as DNA: TGTGCCAGCAGCGTAGAAGGACTGGTAGGGGAGCTGTTTTTT.

This clonotype has only a few counts. V gene TRBV6-2 or TRBV6-3 combines with J gene TRBJ1-6; no clear D gene. The CDR3 extends over 14 amino acids. Germline loops: CDR1 MNHEY, CDR2 SVGEGT. Trimming removed 7 bases from V and 9 bases from J, with 16 bases in between. CDR3 sequence (DNA): TGTGCCAGCACCGACCAGACTCGTAGTTCACCCCTCCACTTT. It specifies CASTDQTRSSPLHF.

The chain links TRBV30 to TRBJ1-2; no definite D call. Trimming pared 2 bases from V and 2 bases from J, leaving 9 bases between. CDR3 length equals 13 residues. In germline, CDR1 is GTSNPN, CDR2 SVGIG (reference sequence). Here the CDR3 reads CAWSLTINYGYTF. CDR3 nucleotide sequence: TGTGCCTGGAGTCTGACCATCAACTATGGCTACACCTTC.

The J gene is TRBJ1-2, the V gene TRBV18; 7 nucleotides match TRBD1. The V segment lost 3 bases and the J segment 4 bases; nucleotides outside the gene matches: 2. Germline V gene sequence: CDR1 KGHSH, CDR2 LQKENI. CDR3 length: 13 amino acids. CDR3 coding DNA: TGTGCCAGCTCACCCGACAGGGCCTATGGCTACACCTTC. Translation: CASSPDRAYGYTF.

A few counts support this clonotype. The chain employs TRBV28 and TRBJ2-1; D remains unclear. V was trimmed by 2 bases and J by 0 bases, leaving 8 bases between them. The CDR3 length is 15 residues. The germline V gene encodes CDR1 MDHEN and CDR2 SYDVKM. CDR3 in amino acids: CASSLTRGSYNEQFF. As DNA, the CDR3 is TGTGCCAGCAGTTTAACCAGAGGCTCCTACAATGAGCAGTTCTTC.

The chain is built from TRBV12-3 or TRBV12-4 and TRBJ2-2; the match to TRBD2 covers 7 bases. Unmatched junction bases numbered 15, after V lost 1 base and J lost 7 bases. The length of the CDR3 is 18 residues. The CDR3 DNA is TGTGCCAGCAGTTTAGGAGGTTGGGAGGGCGGTTATGGCGGGGAGCTGTTTTTT. It translates to CASSLGGWEGGYGGELFF.